What follows are 28 T cell receptor beta chains derived from one specimen sequenced in a study of cytomegalovirus exposure and HLA in healthy donors. The table came from immunoSEQ multiplex PCR; TCRdb's copy has only in-frame clones and leaves some out. The data hold about 110,000 clones, with around 85% observed a single time. Sequenced input: PBMCs. The receptors stem from a woman aged 18-29 years in good health and CMV-seronegative.

The chain combines TRBV14 with TRBJ2-3; 7 bases are shared with TRBD1. CDR1 and CDR2 from the germline V gene are SGHDN and FVKESK. This CDR3 is built from 17 residues. With 3 bases clipped from V and 1 base from J, the junction kept 10 bases outside the gene matches. The CDR3 nucleotides read TGTGCCAGCAGCCAGCTTATAGGGACAGCGGGCACAGATACGCAGTATTTT. Its translation: CASSQLIGTAGTDTQYF.

The rearrangement links TRBV5-5 to TRBJ2-1, with D perhaps TRBD1 (6 bases). The V gene's germline CDR1 is SGHKS and CDR2 YYEKEE (reference sequence). The CDR3 has 16 amino acids. The V end lost 2 bases, the J end lost 3 bases, and 15 bases lay between the germline ends. CDR3 sequence (DNA): TGTGCCAGCAGCTTCTACAGGGATTTGGGCTACAATGAGCAGTTCTTC. Amino acids: CASSFYRDLGYNEQFF.

In its sample, this clone was seen once. V is TRBV27 and J is TRBJ1-5, with 8 bases aligning to TRBD1. CDR3 length equals 13 residues. Germline V gene sequence: CDR1 MNHEY, CDR2 SMNVEV (reference sequence). Unmatched junction bases numbered 1, after V lost 2 bases and J lost 7 bases. CDR3 sequence reads: CASSLTGGQPQHF. The CDR3 DNA follows: TGTGCCAGCAGTTTAACAGGGGGACAGCCCCAGCATTTT.

This chain connects TRBV7-6 to TRBJ2-7; D is possibly TRBD2 (6 bases). Between the trimmed V and J ends, which lost 5 bases and 5 bases, there was a span of 13 bases. The CDR3 is 13 amino acids. Looked up from germline, CDR1 is SGHVS and CDR2 is FNYEAQ. Here the CDR3 DNA reads TGTGCCAGCAGCCCATGGGGGGAGGACGAGCAGTACTTC. It is translated as CASSPWGEDEQYF.

A few counts support this clone. The chain employs TRBV5-1 and TRBJ2-7; D not certain. Trimming took off 0 bases at V and 4 bases at J, with 14 bases between the two ends. From germline, CDR1 is SGHRS and CDR2 YFSETQ. This CDR3 is built from 15 residues. The CDR3 is CASSLAARKAYEQYF. In DNA form, the CDR3 reads TGCGCCAGCAGCTTGGCCGCCAGGAAGGCGTACGAGCAGTACTTC.

In its sample, this clone was seen a few times. The rearrangement joins TRBV12-5 to TRBJ2-5; D gene ambiguous. This CDR3 has 13 residues. Per germline, CDR1 LGHNT and CDR2 FRNRAP. V was trimmed by 5 bases and J by 7 bases, leaving 14 bases between them. The CDR3: CASGTTSVSTQYF. The CDR3 DNA is TGTGCTAGTGGTACTACTTCGGTCTCGACCCAGTACTTC.

This chain joins TRBV30 and TRBJ1-4, with 8 nucleotides matching TRBD1. With 5 bases clipped from V and 7 bases from J, the junction kept 6 bases outside the gene matches. Germline V gene data show CDR1 as GTSNPN and CDR2 as SVGIG (reference sequence). CDR3 size: 13 residues. This chain's CDR3 is CAWWRQGAEKLFF. The CDR3 bases are TGTGCCTGGTGGAGGCAGGGGGCTGAAAAACTGTTTTTT.

The V call is TRBV13, the J call TRBJ1-2, with 8 bases identical to TRBD1. Trimming at V came to 5 bases and at J to 4 bases, leaving 12 bases not matched to a gene. The CDR3 contains 16 residues. The germline V gene has CDR1 PRHDT and CDR2 FYEKMQ (reference sequence). The CDR3 DNA reads TGTGCCAGCAGCGCTTCGATTTCAGGGGGCGCCTATGGCTACACCTTC. Translating it yields CASSASISGGAYGYTF.

The chain employs TRBV11-1 and TRBJ2-7; 7 nucleotides align to TRBD1. Germline V gene lookup returns CDR1 SGHAT and CDR2 FQDESV (reference sequence). The V segment lost 5 bases and the J segment 0 bases; nucleotides outside the gene matches: 4. This CDR3 comprises 14 residues. This chain's CDR3 is CASSRDSNSYEQYF. For the CDR3, the DNA is TGTGCCAGCAGCCGGGACAGCAACTCCTACGAGCAGTACTTC. The full variable domain, with the rest looked up from reference TRBV11-1 and TRBJ2-7, is EAEVAQSPRYKITEKSQAVAFWCDPISGHATLYWYRQILGQGPELLVQFQDESVVDDSQLPKDRFSAERLKGVDSTLKIQPAELGDSAMYLCASSRDSNSYEQYFGPGTRLTVT.

The chain couples TRBV4-1 to TRBJ2-3; TRBD2 matches 12 bases. Looked up from germline, CDR1 is MGHRA and CDR2 is YSYEKL. This CDR3 has 17 residues. The junction had 12 bases not matched to a gene; V was cut back by 5 bases and J by 6 bases. The CDR3 sequence is CASSIRTSGEALDTQYF. The CDR3 coding sequence is TGCGCCAGCAGCATAAGGACTAGCGGGGAGGCCCTGGATACGCAGTATTTT.

V and J are TRBV9 and TRBJ2-3; 12 nucleotides line up with TRBD2. This CDR3 spans 16 amino acids. The germline gives CDR1 SGDLS, CDR2 YYNGEE. Losses at the gene ends were 2 bases for V and 3 bases for J; bases not matched to a gene: 4. CDR3 in amino acids: CASSVTGTSGTDTQYF. CDR3 DNA: TGTGCCAGCAGCGTTACCGGGACTAGCGGGACAGATACGCAGTATTTT. The full variable domain, rest sourced from reference TRBV9 and TRBJ2-3, is DSGVTQTPKHLITATGQRVTLRCSPRSGDLSVYWYQQSLDQGLQFLIQYYNGEERAKGNILERFSAQQFPDLHSELNLSSLELGDSALYFCASSVTGTSGTDTQYFGPGTRLTVL.

CDR3 bases: TGTGCCAGCAGCTTGGGACAGGGTGGTTACACTGAAGCTTTCTTT. It codes for CASSLGQGGYTEAFF. The chain is built from TRBV5-4 and TRBJ1-1; 7 nucleotides match TRBD1. Germline V gene sequence: CDR1 SGHNT, CDR2 YYREEE (reference sequence). V dropped 0 bases and J dropped 3; count of bases not matched to a gene: 5. The CDR3 runs 15 residues.

The chain couples TRBV5-8 to TRBJ1-5, with TRBD1 matching 10 bases. V was pared by 4 bases and J by 8 bases, with 6 bases of the junction left unmatched. Germline CDR1 is SGHTS and CDR2 is YDEGEE. This CDR3 is built from 14 residues. This chain's CDR3 is CASSPGQGDEPQHF. The CDR3 nucleotides are TGTGCCAGCAGCCCAGGACAGGGGGATGAGCCCCAGCATTTT.

The chain combines TRBV7-9 with TRBJ1-6; TRBD1 is a possible D gene (5 bases). The length of the CDR3 is 13 residues. V lost 11 bases to trimming and J lost 7 bases, with 15 bases between them. Looked up from germline, CDR1 is SEHNR and CDR2 is FQNEAQ (reference sequence). CDR3 sequence (DNA): TGTGCCGGGTCGACAGTAGAGAATTCACCCCTCCACTTT. Amino acids: CAGSTVENSPLHF.

V is TRBV19 and J is TRBJ1-3, with D perhaps TRBD1 (5 bases). Germline loops: CDR1 LNHDA, CDR2 SQIVND (reference sequence). CDR3 length: 15 amino acids. Trimming removed 1 base from V and 4 bases from J, with 11 bases in between. Here the CDR3 DNA reads TGTGCCAGTAGTATAGCTCCTGGGGCCGGAAACACCATATATTTT. It codes for CASSIAPGAGNTIYF.

The rearrangement joins TRBV7-8 to TRBJ1-5; D remains unclear. The V gene lost 0 bases and the J gene lost 10 bases, with 13 bases spanning the gap. CDR1 and CDR2 from the germline V gene are SGHVS and FQNEAQ. The CDR3 is made up of 14 amino acids. The CDR3 loop is CASSLAEAAHPQHF. In DNA, the CDR3 is TGTGCCAGCAGCTTAGCGGAGGCAGCTCACCCCCAGCATTTT.

CDR3 residues: CASSLGYNSGEQYF. The CDR3 region has the DNA TGTGCCAGCAGCTTGGGATATAACTCCGGCGAGCAGTACTTC. The gene calls are TRBV5-4 and TRBJ2-7; D is ambiguous. The CDR3 consists of 14 residues. CDR1 and CDR2 (germline): SGHNT, YYREEE (reference sequence). V was shortened by 0 bases and J by 6 bases, with 13 bases between the two germline ends.

V usage is TRBV7-9 and J usage is TRBJ2-7, with D maybe TRBD1 (6 bases). Germline-derived CDR1 and CDR2 are SEHNR and FQNEAQ (reference sequence). V was clipped by 1 base and J by 3 bases, with 7 bases between them. This CDR3 has 13 residues. The chain's CDR3 is CASSLGQDYEQYF. CDR3 sequence (DNA): TGTGCCAGCAGCTTAGGACAGGACTACGAGCAGTACTTC.

The chain couples TRBV7-9 to TRBJ1-1, with a tentative D call TRBD1 (6 bases). This CDR3 region has 15 residues. V lost 5 bases to trimming and J lost 1 base, with 14 bases between them. Germline lookup yields CDR1 SEHNR and CDR2 FQNEAQ (reference sequence). CDR3 protein: CASSRGGLGNTEAFF. In DNA, the CDR3 is TGTGCCAGCAGCCGGGGGGGCCTAGGGAACACTGAAGCTTTCTTT.

The chain links TRBV7-2 to TRBJ1-1, with no clear D. CDR1 SGHTA and CDR2 FQGNSA come from the germline V gene. The V and J ends lost 2 bases and 2 bases respectively, with 15 bases between them. There are 16 residues in the CDR3. The CDR3 loop is CASSLNLQVNNTEAFF. The CDR3 bases are TGTGCCAGCAGCTTAAACCTGCAGGTGAACAACACTGAAGCTTTCTTT.

This chain joins TRBV19 and TRBJ1-2, with D tentatively TRBD1 (6 bases). V was cut by 3 bases and J by 3 bases, with 11 bases left in between. The CDR3 extends over 14 amino acids. Germline CDR1 and CDR2: LNHDA and SQIVND (reference sequence). Here the CDR3 reads CASSITGSHYGYTF. The DNA for the CDR3 is TGTGCCAGTAGTATTACAGGGTCGCACTATGGCTACACCTTC.

Concerning this clone itself: At one of its ends the junction is not consistent with the germline gene, which may arise from a read error. The chain uses TRBV7-2 and TRBJ2-7; TRBD2 matches 11 bases. Germline V gene data show CDR1 as SGHTA and CDR2 as FQGNSA. CDR3 size: 15 residues. The DNA of the CDR3 is TGTGCCAGCACCTTACTAGCGGGGGTAAGCAACGAGCAGTACTTC. Amino acids: CASTLLAGVSNEQYF. Using reference TRBV7-2 and TRBJ2-7 for the parts outside the CDR3, the full variable domain is GAGVSQSPSNKVTEKGKDVELRCDPISGHTALYWYRQSLGQGLEFLIYFQGNSAPDKSGLPSDRFSAERTGGSVSTLTIQRTQQEDSAVYLCASTLLAGVSNEQYFGPGTRLTVT.

The J gene is TRBJ1-2, the V gene TRBV7-2; TRBD1 is a possible D gene (5 bases). Germline CDR1 reads SGHTA; CDR2 reads FQGNSA. Trimming took 3 bases from V and 3 from J, leaving 14 bases between them. The CDR3 consists of 15 residues. CDR3 sequence: CASSLGGTGYYGYTF. CDR3 coding DNA: TGTGCCAGCAGCTTGGGGGGAACAGGCTACTATGGCTACACCTTC.

The chain has TRBV15 and TRBJ1-1; D gene ambiguous. The CDR3 length is 14 residues. The V and J ends lost 4 bases and 1 base respectively, with 10 bases between them. Germline V lookup: CDR1 LNHNV, CDR2 YYDKDF (reference sequence). In nucleotides, the CDR3 is TGTGCCACCAGCAAACAGTTCACGAACACTGAAGCTTTCTTT. Translated: CATSKQFTNTEAFF.

V is TRBV2 and J is TRBJ1-1; the match to TRBD1 covers 9 bases. V shed 7 bases and J 3 bases; nucleotides not matched to a gene: 6. Germline V gives CDR1 SNHLY, CDR2 FYNNEI. This CDR3 has 14 residues. In DNA form, the CDR3 reads TGTGCCAGCACTATGACAGGGGGGGACACTGAAGCTTTCTTT. Protein product: CASTMTGGDTEAFF.

The chain employs TRBV7-2 and TRBJ2-2; TRBD2 matches at 7 bases. CDR3 length: 16 residues. The germline gives CDR1 SGHTA, CDR2 FQGNSA. V was pared by 5 bases and J by 7 bases, with 13 bases of the junction left unmatched. The CDR3 loop reads CASSGGGDGLGGELFF. CDR3 nucleotides: TGTGCCAGCAGCGGGGGAGGGGATGGGCTGGGCGGGGAGCTGTTTTTT.

The chain employs TRBV27 and TRBJ1-2; D remains ambiguous. The V and J ends lost 5 bases and 0 bases respectively, with 19 bases between them. This CDR3 contains 17 residues. Germline V gives CDR1 MNHEY, CDR2 SMNVEV (reference sequence). CDR3 in DNA: TGTGCCAGCAGTCCTTTAGGAGGACCTGGAGCTAACTATGGCTACACCTTC. The encoded protein is CASSPLGGPGANYGYTF.

The V gene is TRBV6-1, the J gene TRBJ2-3, with TRBD1 matching over 9 bases. Trimming removed 1 base from V and 4 bases from J; junction bases left unmatched: 6. Germline V CDR1 and CDR2: MNHNS, SASEGT. The CDR3 consists of 16 residues. In nucleotides, the CDR3 is TGTGCCAGCAGTGAAGAAACGGGGACAGGGCCAGATACGCAGTATTTT. Encoded protein: CASSEETGTGPDTQYF.